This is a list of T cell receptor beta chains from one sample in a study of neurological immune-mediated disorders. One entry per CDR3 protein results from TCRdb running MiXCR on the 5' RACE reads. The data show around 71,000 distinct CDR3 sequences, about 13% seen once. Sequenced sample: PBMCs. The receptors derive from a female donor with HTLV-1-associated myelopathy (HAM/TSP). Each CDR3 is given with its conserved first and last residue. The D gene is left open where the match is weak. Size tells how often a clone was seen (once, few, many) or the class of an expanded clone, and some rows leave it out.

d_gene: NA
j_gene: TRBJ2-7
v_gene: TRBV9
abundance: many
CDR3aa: CASSVVPSSYEQYF
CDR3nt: TGTGCCAGCAGCGTAGTGCCCAGCAGCTACGAGCAGTACTTC

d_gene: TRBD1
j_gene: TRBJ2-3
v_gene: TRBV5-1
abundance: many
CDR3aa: CASSLVRRTGESTDTQYF
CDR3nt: TGCGCCAGCAGCTTGGTCAGAAGGACAGGGGAAAGCACAGATACGCAGTATTTT

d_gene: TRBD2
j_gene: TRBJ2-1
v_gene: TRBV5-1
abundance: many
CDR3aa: CASSSSGGASNEQFF
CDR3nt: TGCGCCAGCAGCTCTAGCGGGGGGGCCTCCAATGAGCAGTTCTTC

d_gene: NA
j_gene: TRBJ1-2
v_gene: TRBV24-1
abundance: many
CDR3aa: CAKTRTDPNYGYTF
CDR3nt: TGTGCCAAGACTAGGACGGACCCTAACTATGGCTACACCTTC

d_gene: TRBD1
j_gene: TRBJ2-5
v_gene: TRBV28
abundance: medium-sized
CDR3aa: CASSTRDRGLEETQYF
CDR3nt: TGTGCCAGCAGTACTAGGGACAGGGGGCTGGAGGAGACCCAGTACTTC

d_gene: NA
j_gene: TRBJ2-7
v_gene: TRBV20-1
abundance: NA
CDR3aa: CSAFRPTPYEQYF
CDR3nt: TGCAGTGCTTTCCGGCCAACTCCCTACGAGCAGTACTTC

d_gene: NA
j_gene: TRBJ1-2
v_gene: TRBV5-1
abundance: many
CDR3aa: CASSLDGSGLGYTF
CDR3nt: TGCGCCAGCAGCTTGGACGGAAGTGGGCTTGGCTACACCTTC

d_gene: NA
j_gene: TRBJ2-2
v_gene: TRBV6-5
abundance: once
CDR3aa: CASSYSVGNTGELFF
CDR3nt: TGTGCCAGCAGTTACTCGGTCGGGAACACCGGGGAGCTGTTTTTT

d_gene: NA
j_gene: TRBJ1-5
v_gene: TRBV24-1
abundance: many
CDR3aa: CATRGGRNQPQHF
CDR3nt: TGTGCCACACGGGGAGGTCGCAATCAGCCCCAGCATTTT

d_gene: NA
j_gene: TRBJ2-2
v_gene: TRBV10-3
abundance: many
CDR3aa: CASIGTNTGELFF
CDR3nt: TGTGCCTCAATAGGTACGAACACCGGGGAGCTGTTTTTT

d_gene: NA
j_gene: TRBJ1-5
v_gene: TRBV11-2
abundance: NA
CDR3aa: CASSLNPQNQPQHF
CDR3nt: TGTGCCAGCAGCCTTAACCCCCAAAATCAGCCCCAGCATTTT

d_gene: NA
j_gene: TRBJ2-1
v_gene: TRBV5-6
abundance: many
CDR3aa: CASSPIRPTEQFF
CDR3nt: TGTGCCAGCAGCCCTATTAGGCCGACTGAGCAGTTCTTC

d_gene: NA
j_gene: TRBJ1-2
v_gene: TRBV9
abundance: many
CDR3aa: CASSTQGGNGYTF
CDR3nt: TGTGCCAGCAGCACCCAGGGAGGCAATGGCTACACCTTC

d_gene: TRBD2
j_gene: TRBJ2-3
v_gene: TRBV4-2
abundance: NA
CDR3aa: CASILRPGGAMDTQYF
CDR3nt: TGTGCCAGCATCCTACGCCCCGGGGGGGCAATGGATACGCAGTATTTT

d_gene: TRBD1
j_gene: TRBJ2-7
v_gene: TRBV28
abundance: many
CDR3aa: CASSRDSYSYEQYF
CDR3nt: TGTGCCAGCAGCCGGGACAGCTACTCCTACGAGCAGTACTTC

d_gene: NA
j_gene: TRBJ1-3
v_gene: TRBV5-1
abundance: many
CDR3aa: CASSLDTAFSGNTIYF
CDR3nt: TGCGCCAGCAGCTTGGACACAGCTTTCTCTGGAAACACCATATATTTT

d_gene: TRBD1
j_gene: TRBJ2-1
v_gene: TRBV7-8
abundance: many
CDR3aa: CASQRTGGWDNEQFF
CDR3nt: TGTGCCAGCCAGAGGACAGGGGGGTGGGACAATGAGCAGTTCTTC

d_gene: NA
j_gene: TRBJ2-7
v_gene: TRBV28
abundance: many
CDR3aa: CASSPGGLSYEQYF
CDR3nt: TGTGCCAGCAGTCCGGGGGGCCTCTCCTACGAGCAGTACTTC

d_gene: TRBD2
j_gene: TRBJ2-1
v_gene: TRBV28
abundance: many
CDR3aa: CASSPSVIAGDDEQFF
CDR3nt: TGTGCCAGCAGTCCTTCTGTGATAGCGGGGGACGATGAGCAGTTCTTC

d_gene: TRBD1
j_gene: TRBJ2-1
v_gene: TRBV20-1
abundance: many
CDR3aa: CSASGRTGLRYEQFF
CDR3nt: TGCAGTGCTAGCGGCCGGACAGGGTTGAGGTATGAGCAGTTCTTC

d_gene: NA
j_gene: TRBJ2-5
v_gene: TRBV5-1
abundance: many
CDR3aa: CASSLIGTGQETQYF
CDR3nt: TGCGCCAGCAGTTTAATCGGGACGGGTCAAGAGACCCAGTACTTC

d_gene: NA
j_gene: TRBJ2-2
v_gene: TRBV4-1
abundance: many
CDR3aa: CASSQGRFGTGELFF
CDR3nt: TGCGCCAGCAGCCAAGGCAGGTTCGGCACCGGGGAGCTGTTTTTT

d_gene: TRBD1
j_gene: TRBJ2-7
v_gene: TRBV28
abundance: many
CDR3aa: CASSPEDRGFEQYF
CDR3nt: TGTGCCAGCAGCCCCGAGGACAGGGGATTCGAGCAGTACTTC

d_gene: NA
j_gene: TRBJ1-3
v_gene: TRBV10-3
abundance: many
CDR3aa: CAISRDSGNTIYF
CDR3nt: TGTGCCATCAGTAGGGATTCCGGAAACACCATATATTTT

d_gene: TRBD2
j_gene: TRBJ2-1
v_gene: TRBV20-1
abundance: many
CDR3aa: CSVWGGGVNSYNEQFF
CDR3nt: TGCAGTGTCTGGGGCGGGGGGGTGAACTCCTACAATGAGCAGTTCTTC

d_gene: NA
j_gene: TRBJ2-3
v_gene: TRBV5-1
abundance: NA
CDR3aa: CASRVGGGTDTQYF
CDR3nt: TGCGCCAGCAGGGTCGGGGGCGGGACGGATACGCAGTATTTT

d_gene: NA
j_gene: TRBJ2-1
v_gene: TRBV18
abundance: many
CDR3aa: CASSPGHNNEQFF
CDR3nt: TGTGCCAGCTCACCAGGGCATAACAATGAGCAGTTCTTC

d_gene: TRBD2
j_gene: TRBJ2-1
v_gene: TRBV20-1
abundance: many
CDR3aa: CSSGVGGRNNEQFF
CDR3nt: TGCAGTTCGGGGGTCGGGGGGAGAAACAATGAGCAGTTCTTC

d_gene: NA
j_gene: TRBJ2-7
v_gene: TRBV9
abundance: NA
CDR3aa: CASSVVALSYEQYF
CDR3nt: TGTGCCAGCAGCGTAGTCGCATTGTCCTACGAGCAGTACTTC

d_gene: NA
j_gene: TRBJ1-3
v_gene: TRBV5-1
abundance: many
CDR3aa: CASSSAAGGGNTIYF
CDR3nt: TGCGCCAGCAGCTCAGCCGCCGGAGGTGGAAACACCATATATTTT

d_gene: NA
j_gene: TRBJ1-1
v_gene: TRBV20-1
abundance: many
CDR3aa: CSARPTGRGENTEAFF
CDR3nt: TGCAGTGCTAGACCAACAGGGCGTGGGGAGAACACTGAAGCTTTCTTT

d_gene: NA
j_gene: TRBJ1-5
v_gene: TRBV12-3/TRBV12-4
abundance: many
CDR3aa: CASSLAIDTGNQPQHF
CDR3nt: TGTGCCAGCAGTTTAGCCATAGACACAGGCAATCAGCCCCAGCATTTT

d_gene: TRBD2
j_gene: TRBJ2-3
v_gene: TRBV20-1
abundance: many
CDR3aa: CSAKLAGAKDTQYF
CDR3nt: TGCAGTGCTAAACTAGCGGGGGCCAAGGATACGCAGTATTTT

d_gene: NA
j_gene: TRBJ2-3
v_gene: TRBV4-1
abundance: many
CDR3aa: CASSQGRGRAGTDTQYF
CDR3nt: TGCGCCAGCAGCCAGGGGAGAGGACGCGCAGGCACAGATACGCAGTATTTT

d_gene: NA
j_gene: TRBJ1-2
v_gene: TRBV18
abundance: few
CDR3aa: CASSPSAGMDYGYTF
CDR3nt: TGTGCCAGCTCACCCTCTGCAGGGATGGACTATGGCTACACCTTC

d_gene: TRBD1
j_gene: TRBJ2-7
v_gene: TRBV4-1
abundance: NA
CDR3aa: CASSPPGQGHEQYF
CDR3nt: TGCGCCAGCAGTCCACCGGGACAGGGCCACGAGCAGTACTTC

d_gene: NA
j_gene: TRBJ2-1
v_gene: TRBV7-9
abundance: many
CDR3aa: CASSGGSGSYNEQFF
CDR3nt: TGTGCCAGCAGCGGGGGGTCAGGCTCCTACAATGAGCAGTTCTTC

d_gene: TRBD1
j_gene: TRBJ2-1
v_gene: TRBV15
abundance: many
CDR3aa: CATSRDKGASSYNEQFF
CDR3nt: TGTGCCACCAGCAGAGATAAGGGGGCCAGCTCCTACAATGAGCAGTTCTTC

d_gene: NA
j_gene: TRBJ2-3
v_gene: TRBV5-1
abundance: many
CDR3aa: CASSLDVRNTDTQYF
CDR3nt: TGCGCCAGCAGCTTGGATGTTAGGAACACAGATACGCAGTATTTT

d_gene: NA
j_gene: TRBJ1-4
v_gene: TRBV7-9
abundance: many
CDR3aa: CASSPLQGTNEKLFF
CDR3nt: TGTGCCAGCAGCCCCTTACAGGGAACTAATGAAAAACTGTTTTTT

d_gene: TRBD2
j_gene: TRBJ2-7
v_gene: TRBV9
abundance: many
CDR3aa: CASSALLAATYEQYF
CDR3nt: TGTGCCAGCAGCGCCCTACTAGCGGCGACCTACGAGCAGTACTTC

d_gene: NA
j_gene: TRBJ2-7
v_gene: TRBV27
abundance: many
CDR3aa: CASSLDGNPSDEQYF
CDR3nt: TGTGCCAGCAGCCTCGACGGCAACCCGTCGGACGAGCAGTACTTC

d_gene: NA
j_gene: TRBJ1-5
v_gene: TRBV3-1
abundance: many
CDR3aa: CASSLTGIGQPQHF
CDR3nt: TGTGCCAGCAGCCTAACAGGAATAGGGCAGCCCCAGCATTTT

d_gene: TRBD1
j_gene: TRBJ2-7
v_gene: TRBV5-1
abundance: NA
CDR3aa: CASSLVGQESEQYF
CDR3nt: TGCGCCAGCAGCTTGGTGGGACAGGAGTCCGAGCAGTACTTC

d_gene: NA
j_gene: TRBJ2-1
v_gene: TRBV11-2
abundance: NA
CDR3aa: CVSSPRPVNEQFF
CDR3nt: TGTGTCAGCAGCCCACGGCCAGTCAATGAGCAGTTCTTT

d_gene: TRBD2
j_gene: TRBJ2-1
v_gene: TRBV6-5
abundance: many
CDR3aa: CASSYRGGGRNEQFF
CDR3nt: TGTGCCAGCAGTTACCGGGGGGGAGGGAGGAATGAGCAGTTCTTC

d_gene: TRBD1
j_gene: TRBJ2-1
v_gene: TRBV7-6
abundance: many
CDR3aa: CASSLGLQGENEQFF
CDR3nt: TGTGCCAGCAGCTTAGGTTTGCAGGGGGAAAATGAGCAGTTCTTC

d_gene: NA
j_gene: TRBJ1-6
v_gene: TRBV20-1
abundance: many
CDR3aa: CSARIRGRGGYNSPLHF
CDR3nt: TGCAGTGCTAGGATCAGGGGCAGAGGGGGATATAATTCACCCCTCCACTTT

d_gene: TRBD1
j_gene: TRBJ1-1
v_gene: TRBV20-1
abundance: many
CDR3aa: CSVWEDRGGLNTEAFF
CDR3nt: TGCAGTGTGTGGGAGGACAGGGGGGGTCTGAACACTGAAGCTTTCTTT

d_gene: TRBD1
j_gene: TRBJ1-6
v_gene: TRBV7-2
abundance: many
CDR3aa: CASSSGTGGSNSPLHF
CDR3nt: TGTGCCAGCAGCTCAGGGACAGGGGGAAGTAATTCACCCCTCCACTTT

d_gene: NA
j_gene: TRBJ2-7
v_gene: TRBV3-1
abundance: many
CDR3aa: CASSQEKGGIYEQYF
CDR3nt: TGTGCCAGCAGCCAAGAGAAAGGGGGGATCTACGAGCAGTACTTC

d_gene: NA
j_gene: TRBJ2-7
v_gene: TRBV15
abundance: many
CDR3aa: CATSKGSSYEQYF
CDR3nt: TGTGCCACCAGCAAGGGGAGCTCCTACGAGCAGTACTTC

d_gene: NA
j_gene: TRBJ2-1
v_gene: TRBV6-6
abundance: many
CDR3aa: CASSSRVYNEQFF
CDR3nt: TGTGCCAGCAGTTCAAGGGTTTACAATGAGCAGTTCTTC

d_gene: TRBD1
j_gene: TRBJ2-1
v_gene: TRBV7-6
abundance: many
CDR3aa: CASSPGDRGNEQFF
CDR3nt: TGTGCCAGCAGCCCGGGGGACAGGGGAAATGAGCAGTTCTTC